The clone carrying this T cell receptor beta chain appeared many times. The target antigen is unknown. The data are from a study of blood T cells in healthy people across ages. Findings and caveats of the study: Shifts in expanded clonotypes may have been confounded by donor CMV status, which was unknown.

The authors ran a second PCR of roughly 6 to 11 cycles using a sample-barcoded 5' primer and a J-beta primer mix. TCRdb re-derived calls from the 5' RACE reads in MiXCR, one entry per CDR3 protein. The table lists around 650,000 distinct CDR3 sequences, approximately 29% of them singletons, with 15% to 17% in the top ten. V trimming: 5 bases; J trimming: 5 bases; junction bases outside the gene matches: 7. This CDR3 region has 16 residues. The germline gives CDR1 SGHTA, CDR2 FQGNSA. Donor samples were obtained from healthy Caucasian individuals from Russia, aged roughly 6 to 90. This clonotype was obtained from a woman of 80 years or more in good health. Sequenced sample: blood. The J gene is TRBJ2-1, the V gene TRBV7-2, with TRBD2 matching over 12 bases. The CDR3 loop reads CASSGRTSGVDNEQFF. In DNA, the CDR3 is TGTGCCAGCAGCGGCCGGACTAGCGGGGTTGACAATGAGCAGTTCTTC.